The 14 T cell receptor beta chains listed next were all sequenced from one sample in a study of cytomegalovirus exposure and HLA in healthy donors. Vbeta (60) and Jbeta (13) primers were used in the PCR. Using immunoSEQ multiplex PCR, the repertoire was profiled, and TCRdb retains in-frame clones only, with some absent. This sample has about 90,000 clones, with roughly 80% found just once. The sample taken for sequencing was PBMCs. The receptors come from a man younger than 45 in good health and CMV-seronegative.

This clone appeared a single time. The chain links TRBV7-9 to TRBJ2-6; possible D gene TRBD1, 5 bases. The CDR3 has 16 residues. The germline gives CDR1 SEHNR, CDR2 FQNEAQ (reference sequence). The V gene lost 4 bases and the J gene lost 2 bases, with 12 bases spanning the gap. CDR3: CASSWYRPTGANVLTF. CDR3 in DNA: TGTGCCAGCAGCTGGTACAGGCCTACTGGGGCCAACGTCCTGACTTTC.

The CDR3 nucleotides are TGTGCCAGCAGTCATCACTTGGGCTCCGGGGGGAACGAGCAGTACTTC. This translates into CASSHHLGSGGNEQYF. The V and J genes are TRBV28 and TRBJ2-7; 7 bases match TRBD2. V shed 5 bases, J shed 5 bases, and the junction held 15 bases outside the gene matches. Per germline, CDR1 MDHEN and CDR2 SYDVKM. The length of the CDR3 is 16 residues.

This clone was seen only a few times. The rearrangement joins TRBV4-1 to TRBJ1-5; possibly TRBD1 for D (5 bases). Between the trimmed V and J ends, which lost 0 bases and 7 bases, there was a span of 16 bases. Germline V gives CDR1 MGHRA, CDR2 YSYEKL. This CDR3 spans 16 amino acids. The CDR3 protein is CASSQDGTGVVQPQHF. DNA of the CDR3: TGCGCCAGCAGCCAAGATGGGACGGGGGTGGTCCAGCCCCAGCATTTT.

The sample holds one count of this clone. V usage is TRBV19 and J usage is TRBJ1-4; D possibly corresponds to TRBD1 (5 bases). This CDR3 has 13 amino acids. The ends were cut back, 4 bases at V and 6 bases at J, with 9 bases in the middle. CDR1 and CDR2 (germline): LNHDA, SQIVND (reference sequence). The CDR3 region has the DNA TGTGCCAGTAGTAGGGTACAGGATGAAAAACTGTTTTTT. This encodes CASSRVQDEKLFF.

The rearrangement links TRBV9 to TRBJ2-2; perhaps TRBD1 as D (5 bases). The ends were cut back, 1 base at V and 6 bases at J, with 7 bases in the middle. Germline assignment: CDR1 SGDLS and CDR2 YYNGEE. The CDR3 runs to 13 residues. The CDR3 loop is CASSVRGPGELFF. CDR3 DNA sequence: TGTGCCAGCAGCGTAAGGGGTCCCGGGGAGCTGTTTTTT.

The chain employs TRBV25-1 and TRBJ1-4; a weak D match, TRBD1 (5 bases). Germline V gives CDR1 MGHDK, CDR2 SYGVNS. The CDR3 loop spans 14 amino acids. V was shortened by 8 bases and J by 7 bases, with 17 bases between the two germline ends. The CDR3 DNA follows: TGTGCCAGCGGGGGGTCGGCCTCTGCTGAAAAACTGTTTTTT. It translates to CASGGSASAEKLFF.

This chain links TRBV5-6 with TRBJ1-5; D remains unclear. CDR1 is SGHDT, CDR2 YYEEEE, per germline. This CDR3 spans 14 amino acids. The germline V and J ends were trimmed by 7 bases and 5 bases, with 16 bases remaining between them. CDR3 in DNA: TGTGCCAGCTCCGGACTGGGAGACGATCAGCCCCAGCATTTT. As protein: CASSGLGDDQPQHF.

V gene TRBV29-1 combines with J gene TRBJ1-2, with TRBD1 as a possible D gene (6 bases). This CDR3 is 14 amino acids long. CDR1 and CDR2 from the germline V gene are SQVTM and ANQGSEA. V lost 8 bases to trimming and J lost 7 bases, with 23 bases between them. The CDR3 reads CSLGQLGALGGYTF. The CDR3 nucleotides are TGCAGCCTCGGACAGCTGGGGGCTTTGGGTGGCTACACCTTC.

This clone was seen only a few times. V and J are TRBV11-2 and TRBJ1-1; D not resolved. This CDR3 spans 15 amino acids. Germline V CDR1 and CDR2: SGHAT, FQNNGV. V shed 6 bases and J shed 4 bases, with 18 bases lying between them. The CDR3 sequence is CASSRGGGRFTEAFF. The CDR3 nucleotides are TGTGCCAGCAGTCGAGGTGGTGGAAGGTTCACTGAAGCTTTCTTT.

A note on this clone: One end of the junction is discordant with germline, which a read error may explain. This chain joins TRBV4-1 and TRBJ2-2; TRBD1 matches 8 bases. The CDR3 is 17 residues long. The germline V gene has CDR1 MGHRA and CDR2 YSYEKL. For the CDR3, the DNA is TGCGCCAGTAGCCAGGCCCGGGACAGGTCAGGCACCGGGGAGCTGTTTTTT. Its translation is CASSQARDRSGTGELFF.

This chain uses TRBV5-1 with TRBJ2-1; TRBD1 might be the D (5 bases). Between the trimmed V and J ends, which lost 4 bases and 5 bases, there was a span of 16 bases. This CDR3 has 15 residues. CDR1 and CDR2 from the germline V gene are SGHRS and YFSETQ. The CDR3 spells CASSGQGGTHNEQFF. The CDR3 coding sequence is TGCGCCAGCAGCGGGCAGGGTGGTACACACAATGAGCAGTTCTTC. Combining the CDR3 with reference TRBV5-1 and TRBJ2-1 gives the whole variable domain KAGVTQTPRYLIKTRGQQVTLSCSPISGHRSVSWYQQTPGQGLQFLFEYFSETQRNKGNFPGRFSGRQFSNSRSEMNVSTLELGDSALYLCASSGQGGTHNEQFFGPGTRLTVL.

The chain uses TRBV27 and TRBJ1-3; tentatively, D is TRBD1 (5 bases). Per germline, CDR1 MNHEY and CDR2 SMNVEV (reference sequence). Trimming shortened V by 2 bases and J by 0 bases, and 5 bases separated the two germline ends. The CDR3 spans 14 residues. The CDR3 here is CASSLQGSGNTIYF. CDR3 in DNA: TGTGCCAGCAGTTTACAGGGCTCTGGAAACACCATATATTTT.

This clone has more than one count but fewer than ten. The V call is TRBV19, the J call TRBJ1-2, with D perhaps matching TRBD1 (6 bases). V lost 5 bases and J lost 12, with 19 bases in between. Looked up from germline, CDR1 is LNHDA and CDR2 is SQIVND (reference sequence). CDR3 length: 13 residues. The CDR3 nucleotides are TGTGCCAGTAGTCTCACGGACAGCCTCGCCGACACCTTC. Its protein is CASSLTDSLADTF.

The genes are TRBV6-1 and TRBJ2-2, with TRBD1 matching 9 bases. The CDR3 covers 14 residues. Germline V gives CDR1 MNHNS, CDR2 SASEGT. The V and J ends lost 6 bases and 6 bases, in that order; junction bases with no gene match: 5. As DNA, the CDR3 is TGTGCCAGCAGCGGGACAGGGAAGCCCGGGGAGCTGTTTTTT. This sequence encodes CASSGTGKPGELFF.